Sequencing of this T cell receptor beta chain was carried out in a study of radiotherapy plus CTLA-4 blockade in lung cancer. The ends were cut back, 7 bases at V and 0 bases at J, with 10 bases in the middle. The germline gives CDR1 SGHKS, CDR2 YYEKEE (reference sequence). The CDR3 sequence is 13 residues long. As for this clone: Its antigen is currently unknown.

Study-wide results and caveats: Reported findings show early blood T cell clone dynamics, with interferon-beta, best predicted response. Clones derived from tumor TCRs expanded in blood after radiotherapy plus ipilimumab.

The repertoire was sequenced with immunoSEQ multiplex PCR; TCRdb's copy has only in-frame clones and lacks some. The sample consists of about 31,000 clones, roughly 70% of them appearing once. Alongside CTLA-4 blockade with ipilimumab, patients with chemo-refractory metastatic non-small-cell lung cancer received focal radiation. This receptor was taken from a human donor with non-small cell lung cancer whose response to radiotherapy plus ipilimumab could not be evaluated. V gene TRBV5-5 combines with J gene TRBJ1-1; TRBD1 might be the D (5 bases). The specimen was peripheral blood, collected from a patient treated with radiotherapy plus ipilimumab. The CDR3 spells CASGARMNTEAFF. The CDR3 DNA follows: TGTGCCAGCGGGGCCAGGATGAACACTGAAGCTTTCTTT.